This TCR beta chain originates from a study of blood T cell repertoires in COVID-19. Study-level information: Sources were T cells, B-cell-depleted T cells, or PBMCs; the material itself was cDNA or gDNA.

TCRdb's copy holds only in-frame clones and misses some; the assay was immunoSEQ multiplex PCR. The sample lists 190,000 or so clones, around 89% seen once, with less than 0.7% in the top ten. Germline loops: CDR1 SNHLY, CDR2 FYNNEI. Trimming took off 5 bases at V and 7 bases at J, with 17 bases between the two ends. The CDR3 has 15 amino acids. The sample comprised peripheral blood. The sequence derives from a man over 45 with acute or convalescent COVID-19. The chain combines TRBV2 with TRBJ1-4; D unclear. In DNA, the CDR3 is TGTGCCAGCAGTCCGGACGGTTGGGAGGGTGAAAAACTGTTTTTT. Translation gives CASSPDGWEGEKLFF. The full variable domain, with the rest looked up from reference TRBV2 and TRBJ1-4, is EPEVTQTPSHQVTQMGQEVILRCVPISNHLYFYWYRQILGQKVEFLVSFYNNEISEKSEIFDDQFSVERPDGSNFTLKIRSTKLEDSAMYFCASSPDGWEGEKLFFGSGTQLSVL.